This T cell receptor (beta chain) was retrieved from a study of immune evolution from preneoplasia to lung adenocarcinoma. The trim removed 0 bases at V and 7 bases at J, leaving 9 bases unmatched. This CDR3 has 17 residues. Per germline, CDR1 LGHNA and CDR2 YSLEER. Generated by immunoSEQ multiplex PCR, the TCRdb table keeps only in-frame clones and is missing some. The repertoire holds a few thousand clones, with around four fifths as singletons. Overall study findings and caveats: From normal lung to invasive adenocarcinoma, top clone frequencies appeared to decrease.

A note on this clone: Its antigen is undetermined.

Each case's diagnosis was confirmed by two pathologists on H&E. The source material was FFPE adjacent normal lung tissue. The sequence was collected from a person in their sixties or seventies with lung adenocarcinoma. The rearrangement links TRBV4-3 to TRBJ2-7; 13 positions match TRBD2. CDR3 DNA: TGCGCCAGCAGCCAAGATCTCCGACTAGCGGGGGGAGGGGAGCAGTACTTC. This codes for CASSQDLRLAGGGEQYF.